This T cell receptor (beta chain) was recovered during a study of cytomegalovirus exposure and HLA in healthy donors. In the case of this clone: No antigen is known for it.

Regarding the study as a whole: Rare TCR sequences predominated, though certain public TCRs were found in many donors. Reportedly, diagnosis of cytomegalovirus status by the classifier showed high specificity and sensitivity.

Germline-derived CDR1 and CDR2 are SQVTM and ANQGSEA. Trimming cost V 6 bases and J 4 bases; bases outside gene matches: 9. There are 13 residues in the CDR3. Primers for the PCR totalled 60 Vbeta and 13 Jbeta. Source study methods: Per a later analysis, the number of unique TCR beta chains was some 80 million, of which roughly 10 million were shared. The data were produced by immunoSEQ multiplex PCR, yet TCRdb's version contains in-frame clones alone and is incomplete. V and J calls plus clone size are reproduced from that table; the DNA served to infer D and trimming. The sample carries under 200,000 clones, roughly 74% recorded once.

The clonotype originates from a woman aged 25 to 45 in good health and CMV-seronegative. Material for sequencing was PBMCs. V is TRBV29-1 and J is TRBJ2-7; 7 bases map to TRBD2. In nucleotides, the CDR3 is TGCAGCGTGTCTAGCGGACTAATTTACGAGCAGTACTTC. It encodes CSVSSGLIYEQYF.